These T cell receptor beta chains were read from a single sample in a study of blood T cell repertoires in COVID-19. Sequencing used immunoSEQ multiplex PCR; TCRdb keeps in-frame clones, though not all of them. Of about 170,000 clones listed, less than 90% are singletons. Input material: peripheral blood. These receptors originate from a woman in her seventies with COVID-19, enrolled during active disease. CDR3s include the opening cysteine and the closing phenylalanine or tryptophan. Each record gives: V gene, D gene, clone size, J gene, CDR3 DNA, CDR3 protein. The D gene is left open where the match is weak. Not every row has a clone size; where given, it reads once, few, many or a size class.

V: TRBV28
D: TRBD2
size: .
J: TRBJ2-3
DNA: TGTGCCAGCAGTTTAAGTGGTAGCGGGGGGGCACGAGATACGCAGTATTTT
CDR3: CASSLSGSGGARDTQYF

V: TRBV13
D: .
size: .
J: TRBJ1-2
DNA: TGTGCCAGCAGCTTAGGTGACAGAGCTAACTATGGCTACACCTTC
CDR3: CASSLGDRANYGYTF

V: TRBV15
D: TRBD2
size: few
J: TRBJ2-1
DNA: TGTGCCACCAGCAGGGGGGGGCTAGCGGGCTACAATGAGCAGTTCTTC
CDR3: CATSRGGLAGYNEQFF

V: TRBV28
D: .
size: .
J: TRBJ1-3
DNA: TGTGCCAGCACTCGACATAGCTCTGGAAACACCATATATTTT
CDR3: CASTRHSSGNTIYF

V: TRBV3-1/TRBV3-2
D: .
size: .
J: TRBJ2-3
DNA: TGTGCCAGCAGCCAGAGCCCTATGGCAGATACGCAGTATTTT
CDR3: CASSQSPMADTQYF

V: TRBV28
D: TRBD1
size: .
J: TRBJ1-2
DNA: TGTGCCAGCACGCAGAGGGGACAGGCATATGGCTACACCTTC
CDR3: CASTQRGQAYGYTF

V: TRBV28
D: .
size: .
J: TRBJ2-3
DNA: TGTGCCAGCAGCCGTCAGACAGGCAGCACAGATACGCAGTATTTT
CDR3: CASSRQTGSTDTQYF

V: TRBV30
D: .
size: many
J: TRBJ2-3
DNA: TGTGCCTGGTCAGGGTTGGATACGCAGTATTTT
CDR3: CAWSGLDTQYF

V: TRBV2
D: TRBD1
size: .
J: TRBJ1-2
DNA: TGTGCCAGCAGTGATCAAAGGGGGCGCGGTGGCTACACCTTC
CDR3: CASSDQRGRGGYTF

V: TRBV11-2
D: TRBD1
size: .
J: TRBJ2-6
DNA: TGTGCCAGCAGGCATCCGGGACAGGGAATCTCTGGGGCCAACGTCCTGACTTTC
CDR3: CASRHPGQGISGANVLTF

V: TRBV12-5
D: TRBD2
size: .
J: TRBJ2-1
DNA: TGTGCTAGTGGTTTTGGGACTAGCGGGAGGAATGAGCAGTTCTTC
CDR3: CASGFGTSGRNEQFF

V: TRBV27
D: TRBD1
size: .
J: TRBJ1-5
DNA: TGTGCCAGCAGGCCGACAGGGAACAATCAGCCCCAGCATTTT
CDR3: CASRPTGNNQPQHF

V: TRBV12-3/TRBV12-4
D: .
size: .
J: TRBJ2-2
DNA: TGTGCCAGCAGTGCACAACAGGGCGGGGAGCTGTTTTTT
CDR3: CASSAQQGGELFF

V: TRBV7-2
D: TRBD2
size: .
J: TRBJ2-3
DNA: TGTGCCAGCAGCTTAGACTCAGCGGGGGGGCCGGATACGCAGTATTTT
CDR3: CASSLDSAGGPDTQYF

V: TRBV7-2
D: TRBD2
size: .
J: TRBJ2-1
DNA: TGTGCCAGCAGCCCCCGGACTAGCGCCTACAATGAGCAGTTCTTC
CDR3: CASSPRTSAYNEQFF

V: TRBV28
D: TRBD2
size: .
J: TRBJ2-7
DNA: TGTGCCAGCAGTACTCGGACTAGCGGGACCGACTACGAGCAGTACTTC
CDR3: CASSTRTSGTDYEQYF

V: TRBV19
D: TRBD1
size: .
J: TRBJ1-1
DNA: TGTGCCAGTAGTACCGGGACAGGGGTTCACACTGAAGCTTTCTTT
CDR3: CASSTGTGVHTEAFF

V: TRBV28
D: .
size: .
J: TRBJ2-1
DNA: TGTGCCAGCAGTTCCACCGGGAGTCTAAACAATGAGCAGTTCTTC
CDR3: CASSSTGSLNNEQFF

V: TRBV11-2
D: .
size: .
J: TRBJ2-1
DNA: TGTGCCAGCAGCTTAGATACATGGGAGCAGTTCTTC
CDR3: CASSLDTWEQFF

V: TRBV6-5
D: .
size: .
J: TRBJ1-2
DNA: TGTGCCAGCAGGAGGGAAAACTATGGCTACACCTTC
CDR3: CASRRENYGYTF

V: TRBV30
D: .
size: .
J: TRBJ1-2
DNA: TGTGCCTGGAGTGAACAGTTCTATGGCTACACCTTC
CDR3: CAWSEQFYGYTF

V: TRBV6-2/TRBV6-3
D: TRBD1
size: .
J: TRBJ1-2
DNA: TGTGCCAGCAGTTCCGTGGACAGGGAAGGCTATGGCTACACCTTC
CDR3: CASSSVDREGYGYTF

V: TRBV5-8
D: .
size: .
J: TRBJ2-1
DNA: TGTGCCAGCAGCCCCTGGGTAAGCAGGGCCAATGAGCAGTTCTTC
CDR3: CASSPWVSRANEQFF

V: TRBV3-1/TRBV3-2
D: .
size: few
J: TRBJ1-1
DNA: TGTGCCAGCAGCCCCCTGTTAAACACTGAAGCTTTCTTT
CDR3: CASSPLLNTEAFF

V: TRBV28
D: .
size: few
J: TRBJ1-3
DNA: TGTGCCAGCAGTTTGCTGAGCTCTGGAAACACCATATATTTT
CDR3: CASSLLSSGNTIYF

V: TRBV7-2
D: TRBD1
size: .
J: TRBJ1-5
DNA: TGTGCCAGCAGCTACAGGGGGTATAGCAATCAGCCCCAGCATTTT
CDR3: CASSYRGYSNQPQHF

V: TRBV5-1
D: .
size: few
J: TRBJ2-3
DNA: TGCGCCAGCAGCTTGTCTCCCACAGATACGCAGTATTTT
CDR3: CASSLSPTDTQYF

V: TRBV4-1
D: .
size: .
J: TRBJ1-1
DNA: TGCGCCAGCAGTCCCACGGACATCCGCCAATCGGGAGCTTTCTTT
CDR3: CASSPTDIRQSGAFF

V: TRBV27
D: TRBD1
size: .
J: TRBJ1-5
DNA: TGTGCCAGCAGTAGACAGGGGGATCAGCCCCAGCATTTT
CDR3: CASSRQGDQPQHF

V: TRBV29-1
D: .
size: .
J: TRBJ2-5
DNA: TGCAGCGTTGAAGATTGGACAGACTGGGAGACCCAGTACTTC
CDR3: CSVEDWTDWETQYF

V: TRBV30
D: TRBD2
size: .
J: TRBJ2-1
DNA: TGTGCCTGGAGTCTAGCGGTTTCATACAATGAGCAGTTCTTC
CDR3: CAWSLAVSYNEQFF

V: TRBV30
D: TRBD1
size: .
J: TRBJ2-5
DNA: TGTGCCTGGCAAGGACAGGGAGAGACCCAGTACTTC
CDR3: CAWQGQGETQYF

V: TRBV5-6
D: TRBD2
size: .
J: TRBJ2-7
DNA: TGTGCCAGCAGCTTGCCCGGGAGGGATTACGAGCAGTACTTC
CDR3: CASSLPGRDYEQYF

V: TRBV6-5
D: .
size: few
J: TRBJ1-2
DNA: TGTGCCAGCAGTTACGCCGGGACTTTAGATGGCTACACCTTC
CDR3: CASSYAGTLDGYTF

V: TRBV9
D: .
size: .
J: TRBJ1-1
DNA: TGTGCCAGCACGAGTCATGGCGGATTCACTGAAGCTTTCTTT
CDR3: CASTSHGGFTEAFF

V: TRBV3-1/TRBV3-2
D: TRBD1
size: .
J: TRBJ2-3
DNA: TGTGCCAGCAGAAACAGGGGGCGAAGGAATACGCAGTATTTT
CDR3: CASRNRGRRNTQYF

V: TRBV11-2
D: .
size: .
J: TRBJ1-3
DNA: TGTGCCAGCAGCTCCCCGGACAGTGGAAACACCATATATTTT
CDR3: CASSSPDSGNTIYF

V: TRBV6-6
D: TRBD2
size: .
J: TRBJ2-7
DNA: TGTGCCAGCAGTCCGGCGCAGGCCCTAGCGGGCTTATCCTACGAGCAGTACTTC
CDR3: CASSPAQALAGLSYEQYF

V: TRBV28
D: .
size: .
J: TRBJ2-7
DNA: TGTGCCAGCAGTTTACCCTTAAACGAGCAGTACTTC
CDR3: CASSLPLNEQYF

V: TRBV3-1/TRBV3-2
D: .
size: .
J: TRBJ2-2
DNA: TGTGCCAGCCTGACTAGTAGGAATCCCGGGGAGCTGTTTTTT
CDR3: CASLTSRNPGELFF

V: TRBV5-1
D: .
size: once
J: TRBJ1-2
DNA: TGCGCCAGCAGCCAAACCACCGGCTATGGCTACACCTTC
CDR3: CASSQTTGYGYTF

V: TRBV7-2
D: .
size: few
J: TRBJ2-7
DNA: TGTGCCAGCAGCTTAGGCGCGGGTGCCAAGCACGAGCAGTACTTC
CDR3: CASSLGAGAKHEQYF

V: TRBV2
D: .
size: .
J: TRBJ2-5
DNA: TGTGCCAGCAGTGAAGGGCGGGAAGGGACCCAGTACTTC
CDR3: CASSEGREGTQYF

V: TRBV12-3/TRBV12-4
D: .
size: .
J: TRBJ1-1
DNA: TGTGCCAGCAGTTGGGGGGGGAACACTGAAGCTTTCTTT
CDR3: CASSWGGNTEAFF

V: TRBV30
D: .
size: .
J: TRBJ2-3
DNA: TGTGCCTGGAGTGCCCTCATGCTGTCAGCAGATACGCAGTATTTT
CDR3: CAWSALMLSADTQYF

V: TRBV7-9
D: .
size: .
J: TRBJ2-7
DNA: TGTGCCAGCAGTTGGAGGGAACAGGGGGAGCAGTACTTC
CDR3: CASSWREQGEQYF

V: TRBV28
D: TRBD1
size: .
J: TRBJ1-5
DNA: TGTGCCAGCAGTCCCCTTGGGACAGGGGGCGGTCAGCCCCAGCATTTT
CDR3: CASSPLGTGGGQPQHF

V: TRBV5-1
D: TRBD1
size: .
J: TRBJ2-4
DNA: TGCGCCAGCAGCCCCAGACAGGGTCGAGGAAACATTCAGTACTTC
CDR3: CASSPRQGRGNIQYF

V: TRBV28
D: .
size: many
J: TRBJ1-4
DNA: TGTGCCAGCAGTTTACAGGGGTACGATGAAAAACTGTTTTTT
CDR3: CASSLQGYDEKLFF

V: TRBV10-3
D: TRBD2
size: .
J: TRBJ2-3
DNA: TGTGCCATCCTAGCGGACACAGATACGCAGTATTTT
CDR3: CAILADTDTQYF

V: TRBV27
D: TRBD2
size: .
J: TRBJ2-3
DNA: TGTGCCAGCACCAACTTGGTGGCGGGGGGAGCCACAGATACGCAGTATTTT
CDR3: CASTNLVAGGATDTQYF

V: TRBV28
D: .
size: .
J: TRBJ1-5
DNA: TGTGCCAGCAGTCTACCACTCCAGCCCCAGCATTTT
CDR3: CASSLPLQPQHF

V: TRBV28
D: .
size: .
J: TRBJ2-7
DNA: TGTGCCAGCAGTGGTCCAGCCTACGAGCAGTACTTC
CDR3: CASSGPAYEQYF

V: TRBV5-4
D: .
size: few
J: TRBJ1-1
DNA: TGTGCCAGCAGCCGTAAGACACCTCAGGGGGAAGCTTTCTTT
CDR3: CASSRKTPQGEAFF

V: TRBV2
D: .
size: few
J: TRBJ1-2
DNA: TGTGCCAGCAGTGGCAACAGGGTTTATGGCTACACCTTC
CDR3: CASSGNRVYGYTF